Included here is one T cell receptor (beta chain) sequence, with context. Its antigen is not identified. The sequence runs out 3 residues before the end of the CDR3; the remainder is reconstructed from the germline J gene. This specimen belongs to a study of T cells in women clearing cervical HPV infection. Study details: Cases: HPV16-related CIN3 or worse on histology, 2 invasive cancers. Case blood was drawn when the lesion was first found; control blood after infection became undetectable. Points from the study as a whole: Controls had more TRBV6-7 (0.16%) than cases (roughly 0.11%). Combining TCR richness with V gene abundances gave approximately 0.84 AUC.

Profiling relied on immunoSEQ multiplex PCR, and the TCRdb table lists in-frame clones only, not all of them. The sample's table shows more than 45,000 clones. Germline CDR1 and CDR2: MNHEY and SMNVEV (reference sequence). The CDR3 loop spans 13 amino acids. V gave up 4 bases and J gave up 9 bases; unmatched junction bases: 5. The sample taken for sequencing was blood buffy coat. The source of this sequence is a woman between 18 and 70 years old with a cervical HPV16 infection that either progressed to CIN3+ or cleared (not recorded which). The gene calls are TRBV27 and TRBJ2-1; TRBD1 agrees at 8 bases. The sequenced part of the CDR3 DNA is TGTGCCAGCAGTTATGGACAGGGCAGTGAG. This sequence encodes CASSYGQGSE. The whole CDR3 reads CASSYGQGSEQFF.